Below are 25 T cell receptor beta chains sequenced from a single sample in a study of regulatory T cells in long-lasting Graves disease. Time point denoted: persistent/refractory GD, antithyroid drugs over 5 years with positive TRAb. Preparation of the TCR library used RNA extracted from PBMCs. To make TCR beta libraries, researchers used iRepertoire HTBI primers and Arm-PCR of CDR3 regions. Each CDR3 protein gets one entry after TCRdb re-called the multiplex PCR reads with MiXCR. The data show 420,000 or so distinct CDR3 sequences, 20% to 25% seen once. The starting material was peripheral blood mononuclear cells (PBMCs), obtained when the disease was refractory, from a patient treated with antithyroid drugs. The receptors shown here come from a female donor with Graves disease.

This sequence joins TRBV24-1 and TRBJ1-5, with TRBD1 matching 11 bases. Germline trimming cut 3 bases from V and 6 bases from J; bases unmatched to any gene: 6. Per the germline V gene, CDR1 is KGHDR and CDR2 is SFDVKD. The CDR3 covers 16 residues. CDR3 sequence (DNA): TGTGCCACCAGTGATGGACAGGGGGCCAGAGTTCAGCCCCAGCATTTT. It encodes CATSDGQGARVQPQHF.

This clonotype was seen a few times. The chain is built from TRBV5-1 and TRBJ2-7; 11 bases agree with TRBD2. There are 15 residues in the CDR3. V shed 2 bases, J shed 5 bases, and the junction held 6 bases outside the gene matches. The germline V gene encodes CDR1 SGHRS and CDR2 YFSETQ. CDR3 coding DNA: TGCGCCAGCAGCTTTAGCGGGAGGGTCATAGACGAGCAGTACTTC. It translates to CASSFSGRVIDEQYF. The full variable domain, rest sourced from reference TRBV5-1 and TRBJ2-7, is KAGVTQTPRYLIKTRGQQVTLSCSPISGHRSVSWYQQTPGQGLQFLFEYFSETQRNKGNFPGRFSGRQFSNSRSEMNVSTLELGDSALYLCASSFSGRVIDEQYFGPGTRLTVT.

This clonotype was observed many times. The rearrangement joins TRBV5-1 to TRBJ2-2, with TRBD1 identical over 10 bases. J lost 4 bases, V lost 3 bases, and 9 bases had no gene match. The CDR3 extends over 17 amino acids. The germline CDR1 and CDR2 sequences are SGHRS and YFSETQ. The CDR3 loop is CASSSRLRTGGTGELFF. DNA of the CDR3: TGCGCCAGCAGCTCGAGATTAAGGACAGGGGGCACCGGGGAGCTGTTTTTT.

Of note for this clonotype: In this CDR3 the conserved last residue, phenylalanine or tryptophan, is missing, so a read error is likely. The rearrangement uses TRBV20-1 and TRBJ1-5; D is possibly TRBD1 (6 bases). The CDR3 covers 15 residues. Germline lookup yields CDR1 DFQATT and CDR2 SNEGSKA (reference sequence). Trimming shortened V by 5 bases and J by 11 bases, and 25 bases separated the two germline ends. The CDR3 loop is CSAGKVRGDRVTQHS. Here the CDR3 DNA reads TGCAGTGCTGGGAAAGTCAGGGGTGATAGGGTGACCCAGCATTCT.

This clonotype was counted only a few times. The J gene is TRBJ1-1, the V gene TRBV10-3; D is perhaps TRBD1 (6 bases). The CDR3 sequence is 14 residues long. From germline, CDR1 is ENHRY and CDR2 SYGVKD. Trimming stripped 4 bases from V and 4 bases from J, with 13 bases between. CDR3 bases: TGTGCCATCAGTGGGACAGCTCAGGGCACTGAAGCTTTCTTT. Encoded protein: CAISGTAQGTEAFF.

The sample holds a few counts of this clonotype. The rearrangement joins TRBV27 to TRBJ1-6; weak D call: TRBD1 (5 bases). Trimming shortened V by 8 bases and J by 0 bases, and 23 bases separated the two germline ends. The CDR3 is 19 residues long. The germline V gene has CDR1 MNHEY and CDR2 SMNVEV (reference sequence). This chain's CDR3 is CASGDRRNPLGSYNSPLHF. CDR3 DNA: TGTGCCAGCGGGGACCGACGGAACCCTCTGGGCTCCTATAATTCACCCCTCCACTTT.

The chain couples TRBV20-1 to TRBJ2-5; a possible D gene is TRBD1 (5 bases). The CDR3 is 13 amino acids. The germline V gene has CDR1 DFQATT and CDR2 SNEGSKA (reference sequence). Between the trimmed V and J ends, which lost 3 bases and 5 bases, there was a span of 13 bases. The CDR3 is CSARDISIETQYF. The DNA of the CDR3 is TGCAGTGCTAGGGACATCTCTATCGAGACCCAGTACTTC.

This clonotype has at least ten counts. The chain joins TRBV28 to TRBJ1-2; D call uncertain. Germline values: CDR1 MDHEN, CDR2 SYDVKM. Trimming removed 11 bases at V and 2 bases at J, with 15 bases between. This CDR3 comprises 13 residues. The CDR3 here is CACRGGGNYGYTF. The CDR3 DNA follows: TGTGCCTGCCGGGGAGGAGGGAACTATGGCTACACCTTC.

V is TRBV7-8 and J is TRBJ1-1; a possible D gene is TRBD1 (5 bases). Trimming cost V 8 bases and J 10 bases, with 20 bases left between them. This CDR3 is built from 13 residues. Germline V gene sequence: CDR1 SGHVS, CDR2 FQNEAQ. DNA of the CDR3: TGTGCCAGCGCGCTTGGGGGTACCCCCGGAGCTTTCTTT. As protein: CASALGGTPGAFF.

This clonotype was picked up many times. The genes are TRBV12-3 or TRBV12-4 and TRBJ2-4, with D hard to call. The CDR3 sequence is 17 residues long. The ends were cut back, 2 bases at V and 10 bases at J, with 24 bases in the middle. CDR3: CASSLSQPTGAPGIQYF. The CDR3 DNA sequence: TGTGCCAGCAGTTTAAGTCAACCGACCGGCGCGCCCGGGATTCAGTACTTC.

A single count supports this clonotype. The missing conserved phenylalanine or tryptophan at the end of this CDR3 makes a read error likely. The chain couples TRBV11-1 to TRBJ2-7, with no clear D. The ends were cut back, 4 bases at V and 5 bases at J, with 6 bases in the middle. CDR3 size: 11 residues. From germline, CDR1 is SGHAT and CDR2 FQDESV (reference sequence). CDR3 loop: CASSSVNEQYL. Here the CDR3 DNA reads TGTGCCAGCAGCTCGGTGAACGAGCAGTACCTC.

CDR3 coding DNA: TGTGCCAGCAGCCGGGACCAAAACTACGAGCAGTACTTC. Translating it yields CASSRDQNYEQYF. This chain joins TRBV4-2 and TRBJ2-7; D is tentatively TRBD1 or TRBD2 (5 bases each). This CDR3 spans 13 amino acids. Germline values: CDR1 LGHNA, CDR2 YNFKEQ. Deletions cut 4 bases from V and 3 bases from J, with 10 bases between.

This clonotype was observed a handful of times. This sequence joins TRBV30 and TRBJ1-1, with D possibly being TRBD1 (6 bases). The germline V and J ends were trimmed by 1 base and 4 bases, with 10 bases remaining between them. The CDR3 has 13 amino acids. The germline V gene has CDR1 GTSNPN and CDR2 SVGIG (reference sequence). CDR3 sequence: CAWSGAGVTEAFF. In DNA, the CDR3 is TGTGCCTGGAGTGGGGCAGGGGTCACTGAAGCTTTCTTT.

This clonotype was picked up many times. The chain is built from TRBV5-1 and TRBJ2-7, with 12 positions matching TRBD1. V trimming: 5 bases; J trimming: 5 bases; junction bases outside the gene matches: 8. The germline CDR1 and CDR2 sequences are SGHRS and YFSETQ. The CDR3 length is 15 residues. CDR3 nucleotide sequence: TGCGCCAGCAGTCGTTCCGGGACAGGGGGCCACGAGCAGTACTTC. Translated: CASSRSGTGGHEQYF.

This clonotype was observed a few times. The CDR3 loop is CASSSGGETSPLHF. Written as DNA, the CDR3 is TGTGCCAGCAGTTCGGGGGGGGAAACTTCACCCCTCCACTTT. This sequence joins TRBV12-3 or TRBV12-4 and TRBJ1-6; TRBD1 is a possible D gene (5 bases). The CDR3 runs 14 residues. V lost 4 bases, J lost 9 bases, and 13 bases lay in between.

This rearrangement joins TRBV3-1 to TRBJ2-7; a weak D match, TRBD2 (6 bases). The CDR3 contains 16 residues. Trimming cost V 3 bases and J 1 base, with 16 bases left between them. Germline V CDR1 and CDR2: LGHDT, YNNKEL (reference sequence). CDR3 nucleotides: TGTGCCAGCAGCCACGGACTACCTCGTAGTTCCTACGAGCAGTACTTC. It encodes CASSHGLPRSSYEQYF.

This chain uses TRBV6-1 with TRBJ2-7; D unresolved. The germline V gene encodes CDR1 MNHNS and CDR2 SASEGT. CDR3 length: 15 residues. With 5 bases removed from V and 0 bases from J, the gap between germline ends came to 14 bases. The CDR3 coding sequence is TGTGCCAGCAGTCACAAACGCGGTTCCTCCTACGAGCAGTACTTC. Its protein is CASSHKRGSSYEQYF.

V and J are TRBV20-1 and TRBJ2-5, with a possible D match to TRBD2 (5 bases). The CDR3 consists of 12 residues. CDR1 is DFQATT, CDR2 SNEGSKA, per germline (reference sequence). V lost 4 bases, J lost 3 bases, and 9 bases lay in between. For the CDR3, the DNA is TGCAGTGCTACCACTAGGGAAGAGACCCAGTACTTC. The encoded protein is CSATTREETQYF.

This chain links TRBV19 with TRBJ1-2; D might be TRBD1 (5 bases). Germline CDR1 reads LNHDA; CDR2 reads SQIVND (reference sequence). Deletions cut 6 bases from V and 4 bases from J, with 15 bases between. The CDR3 length is 14 residues. DNA for the CDR3: TGTGCCAGTAGCCCGGGACTCTTCCTCTATGGCTACACCTTC. This encodes CASSPGLFLYGYTF.

Only a few counts were recorded for this clonotype. A junction boundary mismatches the germline segment, possibly from a read error. For the CDR3, the DNA is TGTGCCAGCAGTTTTACCCCGGACATGCTCGAAGAGGCCCAGTACTTC. It encodes CASSFTPDMLEEAQYF. J is TRBJ2-5 and V is TRBV28, with a weak D call TRBD1 (5 bases). Germline CDR1 is MDHEN and CDR2 is SYDVKM. The CDR3 has 16 amino acids.

V usage is TRBV7-2 and J usage is TRBJ2-2, with 8 bases matching TRBD2. The length of the CDR3 is 16 residues. Germline V lookup: CDR1 SGHTA, CDR2 FQGNSA. J was trimmed by 7 bases and V by 5 bases; bases with no gene match: 12. The CDR3 sequence: CASSQDPAGEVGELFF. CDR3 coding DNA: TGTGCCAGCAGCCAAGATCCAGCGGGAGAGGTCGGGGAGCTGTTTTTT. Together with reference TRBV7-2 and TRBJ2-2, the CDR3 gives the full variable domain: GAGVSQSPSNKVTEKGKDVELRCDPISGHTALYWYRQSLGQGLEFLIYFQGNSAPDKSGLPSDRFSAERTGGSVSTLTIQRTQQEDSAVYLCASSQDPAGEVGELFFGEGSRLTVL.

A few counts support this clonotype. The rearrangement links TRBV20-1 to TRBJ2-7; TRBD2 matches at 7 bases. Germline trimming cut 1 base from V and 4 bases from J; bases unmatched to any gene: 7. The CDR3 contains 14 residues. The germline gives CDR1 DFQATT, CDR2 SNEGSKA (reference sequence). CDR3 in DNA: TGCAGTGCTAGAGGGGGAGCGGGAAGGTACGAGCAGTACTTC. It is translated as CSARGGAGRYEQYF.

In this sample, this clonotype turned up a few times. The CDR3 bases are TGTGCCAGCAGTTACGGAGCGAGAACCTACGAGCAGTACTTC. Translated, it gives CASSYGARTYEQYF. The J gene is TRBJ2-7, the V gene TRBV6-5; D is uncertain. The CDR3 is 14 residues long. Looked up from germline, CDR1 is MNHEY and CDR2 is SVGAGI. V gave up 2 bases and J gave up 2 bases, with 10 bases separating them.

This clonotype was observed a few times. J is TRBJ2-5 and V is TRBV29-1; 9 nucleotides agree with TRBD2. Losses at the gene ends were 3 bases for V and 1 base for J; bases not matched to a gene: 3. There are 14 residues in the CDR3. Germline V lookup: CDR1 SQVTM, CDR2 ANQGSEA. CDR3 residues: CSVEAGGGQETQYF. The CDR3 DNA sequence: TGCAGCGTTGAGGCGGGAGGGGGCCAAGAGACCCAGTACTTC.

In the case of this clonotype: A much larger clone differs by one base, so this may be a read error. The chain recombines TRBV27 with TRBJ2-7; D is perhaps TRBD2 (5 bases). V dropped 4 bases and J dropped 2 bases, with 12 bases sitting between them. Germline V gives CDR1 MNHEY, CDR2 SMNVEV (reference sequence). This CDR3 has 14 residues. CDR3 DNA sequence: TGTGCCAGCAGTTCCGGGGTGGAGCCCTACGAGCAGTACTTC. Residues: CASSSGVEPYEQYF.